The T cell receptor beta chain under discussion was sequenced for a study of blood T cell repertoires in COVID-19. The protocol was immunoSEQ multiplex PCR, while the TCRdb copy is restricted to in-frame clones and leaves out a portion. In the table there are 200,000 to 300,000 clones, around nine tenths of which are singletons. The germline V gene has CDR1 SGHKS and CDR2 YYEKEE (reference sequence). Losses at the gene ends were 4 bases for V and 5 bases for J; bases not matched to a gene: 8. This CDR3 region has 15 residues. During active infection, Seattle patients enrolled and were then monitored through disease.

The TCR comes from a woman aged 60-70 years with COVID-19, enrolled during active disease. The sample comprised peripheral blood. V gene TRBV5-5 combines with J gene TRBJ2-5, with TRBD2 identical over 10 bases. The CDR3 bases are TGTGCCAGCAGCGGACTAGCGGTTGTATTGGAGACCCAGTACTTC. Translation gives CASSGLAVVLETQYF.